This TCR beta chain appears in the sequencing data of a study of identifying expanded T cells in peripheral blood (dated by TCRdb to the late 2010s). A note on the overall study: Technical replicates were generated by sequencing separate aliquots of the same genomic DNA pool, with four replicates compared pairwise.

Regarding this clone: Its binding antigen is unknown. Base qualities are not at hand, and no much larger clone is one base apart.

The immunoSEQ Assay, which relies on bias-controlled multiplex PCR amplification of genomic DNA, was used to profile TCRbeta CDR3 regions. Turning to the authors' computational methods: To quantify the absolute abundance of each unique TCRbeta CDR3 region, the sequences were collapsed and filtered. Differential abundance was tested with two models: a binomial (Fisher-equivalent) model and a beta-binomial model that adds time-dependent variance fitted from healthy donors. Clones with fewer than 5 combined templates were excluded, and clones with Benjamini-Hochberg FDR below 0.01 were called differentially abundant. The form v = (b*log(k)+a)^2 was used to model beta-binomial variance as a function of total template count across the two samples. The table comes from immuneACCESS by way of TCRdb, which keeps in-frame sequences with V and J called. Part of the clones is missing from these tables; in studies checked, under half for an unresolved V gene and the rest for unknown reasons. V, J and clone size reflect that table, while D and trimming were determined from the DNA. This sample has about 94,000 clones in its table, and approximately 85% of those were observed once. Under 6% of the sample rests with the top ten.

No immune events such as infections were documented for the healthy donors during the collection period. Healthy-donor blood repertoires served as a training cohort to calibrate time-dependent variance in a beta-binomial model of T-cell clone differential abundance. There were about ten healthy donors in the training cohort, of whom 3 were female and 7 were male. The donors were between roughly 25 and 65 years old, with an average age of roughly 40 years. Whole blood from each healthy donor was obtained from a commercial supplier and was collected at three time points about 15 days apart. For immunosequencing, genomic DNA was extracted from unsorted whole blood. Overall study results and their limits: Both the number of clones called differentially abundant and the false-positive rate were significantly reduced by the beta-binomial model across all healthy-donor time intervals. The authors expected biological variance in healthy repertoires might increase further over much longer intervals such as months to years. In all healthy donors, the variance in clone template counts between samples taken 2 to 3 weeks apart rose significantly as total template count increased. Approximately 1.2 differentially abundant clones were flagged by the binomial model between technical replicates, whereas about 15 and 18 were flagged over about two weeks and four weeks, respectively.

Trimming removed 4 bases from V and 0 bases from J; the gene matches leave 8 bases unexplained. The germline V gene provides CDR1 SGHNT and CDR2 YENEEA. Reading from cysteine to phenylalanine, the CDR3 counts 17 amino acids. Only CDR3 DNA remains: 51 bases, in frame from the first base. The source of this sequence is a person aged 18 to 70 in good health. The sequence links TRBV11-3 to TRBJ2-2; 7 bases in the junction line up with TRBD2. Source material: blood. The DNA is TGTGCCAGCAGCTCCGAGGGAGGGGCCGCGAACACCGGGGAGCTGTTTTTT. This is translated as CASSSEGGAANTGELFF.